This T cell receptor beta chain was sequenced in a study of blood T cell repertoires in COVID-19 (dated by TCRdb to 2018 to 2021). In the study overall: Collaborator samples came from the United States, Italy and Spain and covered acute and convalescent phases of COVID-19. The material from the prospective study consisted of cDNA or gDNA derived from T cells, B-cell-depleted T cells, or PBMCs. Subjects who had been exposed to COVID-19, were actively infected with it, or had recovered from it provided the deeply sampled blood TCRbeta repertoires that made up the dataset. A freely available public database, intended as a resource for researchers studying the immune response to SARS-CoV-2, is where the repertoires were released. The samples were drawn from the first 160 participants of the ongoing ImmuneRACE study and from 950 to 1,500 subjects provided by 6 global collaborators. Sample metadata almost always included a de-identified subject ID, COVID-19 status, age in years and sex. Where HLA class I and class II types were available, the types were taken from metadata supplied by the sample provider, not from assay-based typing. Study-wide findings and limitations: The amount of clinical and demographic metadata varied by source and participant and was provided uncurated.

Collaborating institutions collected whole blood in K2EDTA tubes following their own protocols. For TCRbeta analysis, collaborators shipped samples as frozen whole blood, isolated PBMCs, or DNA extracted from either of those sample types. TCRbeta CDR3 regions were amplified from genomic DNA by means of the immunoSEQ Assay, a bias-controlled multiplex PCR. The original methods were these. The number of nucleated cells in each sample was estimated from the amplification of reference gene primers within the assay. To quantify the absolute abundance of each unique TCRbeta CDR3 rearrangement, sequence reads were collapsed and filtered. Productive Simpson clonality was computed per sample as the square root of Simpson's diversity index over productive rearrangements. Imported from immuneACCESS, the table was reduced by TCRdb to in-frame sequences with V and J called. These copies leave out some clones; in studies compared against another copy, an unresolved V gene accounts for under half, and the cause of the remainder is not known. V, J and clone size derive from that table, while D and trimming were established from the DNA sequence. For this sample the table gives more than 150,000 clones, of which 84% were detected only once. The top ten clones comprise roughly 15% of the sample.

Per the germline V gene (reference sequence), SEHNR is the CDR1 and FQNEAQ is the CDR2. The V end loses 1 base and the J end loses 7 bases, and a stretch of 4 bases separates them. From cysteine to phenylalanine, the CDR3 is 11 amino acids long. The only DNA kept is the CDR3, 33 bases in frame from the first base. In regard to this clone: It has no known antigen specificity. Base qualities were left out, and no much larger clone turns up one base away.

Sequencing was done on a sample of peripheral blood. The chain employs TRBV7-9 and TRBJ1-1; no D segment can be confidently identified. The receptor was isolated from a man between 18 and 35 years old with active or convalescent COVID-19. The CDR3 is CASSLGSEAFF. In nucleotide form, the sequence is TGTGCCAGCAGCTTAGGGAGTGAAGCTTTCTTT.